This TCR beta chain appears in the sequencing data of a study of cytomegalovirus exposure and HLA in healthy donors. Study-level information: Of approximately 400 genotyped donors, about 80% clustered with self-reported Caucasian donors. Points from the study as a whole: Later on, an analysis showed TCR association rates differing by HLA locus, with DRB1 the most and HLA-C the fewest. When presence/absence was analysed, sequencing depth was taken to be roughly uniform across donors.

Primers included in the PCR were 60 Vbeta and 13 Jbeta primers. Data came from immunoSEQ multiplex PCR; TCRdb stores just in-frame clones and leaves some out. The table shows around 200,000 clones, with 82% occurring only once. The germline CDR1 and CDR2 sequences are SQVTM and ANQGSEA. The CDR3 is 13 amino acids. With V trimmed by 6 bases and J by 8 bases, 9 bases remained unmatched. Note on this clone: Its antigen is unidentified.

This sequence joins TRBV29-1 and TRBJ1-4; 7 bases are shared with TRBD1. The receptor comes from a young woman in good health and CMV-seronegative. Sequences were obtained from PBMCs. Here the CDR3 reads CSVSGRGKEKLFF. For the CDR3, the DNA is TGCAGCGTAAGCGGCAGGGGGAAAGAAAAACTGTTTTTT. Full variable domain (missing parts from reference TRBV29-1 and TRBJ1-4): SAVISQKPSRDICQRGTSLTIQCQVDSQVTMMFWYRQQPGQSLTLIATANQGSEATYESGFVIDKFPISRPNLTFSTLTVSNMSPEDSSIYLCSVSGRGKEKLFFGSGTQLSVL.